These 8 T cell receptor beta chains were all obtained from the same sample, sequenced in a study of molecular identifiers for immune sequencing clone quantification. Each CDR3 protein is one row after TCRdb ran MiXCR on the PCR reads. Seen here are about 65,000 distinct CDR3 sequences, approximately 17% observed once, and the top ten hold 1.5% to 1.7%. What was sequenced was naive CD8+ T cells from blood, with Jurkat cell RNA spiked in. Subset meaning: FACS-sorted CD8+CD4-CCR7+CD45RA+ naive T cells. The receptors were sampled from a human donor in good health. Some libraries in this study had Jurkat cell RNA spiked in.

The chain links TRBV20-1 to TRBJ2-1; 12 bases agree with TRBD2. Germline V gene lookup returns CDR1 DFQATT and CDR2 SNEGSKA (reference sequence). This CDR3 contains 17 residues. With 7 bases clipped from V and 0 bases from J, the junction kept 10 bases outside the gene matches. CDR3 loop: CSVGLAGGASSYNEQFF. CDR3 DNA: TGCAGTGTGGGGCTAGCGGGAGGGGCGAGCTCCTACAATGAGCAGTTCTTC.

This clonotype was detected ten times or more. The chain uses TRBV29-1 and TRBJ1-3; no clear D. Trimming stripped 3 bases from V and 3 bases from J, with 15 bases between. There are 15 residues in the CDR3. Germline assignment: CDR1 SQVTM and CDR2 ANQGSEA. CDR3 sequence (DNA): TGCAGCGTTGATGGGCGAGACTCACGTGGAAACACCATATATTTT. Translation gives CSVDGRDSRGNTIYF. The full variable domain, with the rest looked up from reference TRBV29-1 and TRBJ1-3, is SAVISQKPSRDICQRGTSLTIQCQVDSQVTMMFWYRQQPGQSLTLIATANQGSEATYESGFVIDKFPISRPNLTFSTLTVSNMSPEDSSIYLCSVDGRDSRGNTIYFGEGSWLTVV.

This clonotype has at least ten counts. The junction does not match germline at one end; this may be a read error. The V and J genes are TRBV25-1 and TRBJ2-5; D perhaps matches TRBD2 (5 bases). CDR1 MGHDK and CDR2 SYGVNS come from the germline V gene. The CDR3 consists of 12 residues. CDR3 nucleotide sequence: TGCTCCACCCTCACCGGGATAGAGACCCAGTACTTC. It yields the protein CSTLTGIETQYF. Variable domain in full (rest from reference TRBV25-1 and TRBJ2-5): EADIYQTPRYLVIGTGKKITLECSQTMGHDKMYWYQQDPGMELHLIHYSYGVNSTEKGDLSSESTVSRIRTEHFPLTLESARPSHTSQYLCSTLTGIETQYFGPGTRLLVL.

This clonotype was observed at least ten times. This chain uses TRBV13 with TRBJ2-7, with a tentative D call TRBD2 (5 bases). Between the trimmed V and J ends, which lost 5 bases and 1 base, there was a span of 21 bases. This CDR3 comprises 17 residues. The germline V gene has CDR1 PRHDT and CDR2 FYEKMQ (reference sequence). CDR3: CASSPSRAGVNSYEQYF. In nucleotides, the CDR3 is TGTGCCAGCAGCCCCTCCCGGGCCGGGGTTAATTCCTACGAGCAGTACTTC.

At least ten counts were recorded for this clonotype. V and J are TRBV5-1 and TRBJ2-3, with 16 bases matching TRBD2. This CDR3 spans 21 amino acids. The germline CDR1 and CDR2 sequences are SGHRS and YFSETQ. The trim removed 1 base at V and 0 bases at J, leaving 11 bases unmatched. CDR3 sequence (DNA): TGCGCCAGCAGCTTGCCCCGAGGGACTAGCGGGAGGGCCTTCAGCACAGATACGCAGTATTTT. As protein: CASSLPRGTSGRAFSTDTQYF.

With regard to this clonotype: Since a much larger clone is just one base distant, this may be a read error. This CDR3 is missing its conserved last phenylalanine or tryptophan, likely due to a read error. Here the CDR3 DNA reads TGCAGCGTTGTGGATGGCGGGAGGCAGAGCTCCTACGAGCAGTACTCC. Translation: CSVVDGGRQSSYEQYS. The V and J genes are TRBV29-1 and TRBJ2-7; 8 bases match TRBD2. Germline V gene data show CDR1 as SQVTM and CDR2 as ANQGSEA. The CDR3 totals 16 residues. The ends lost 4 bases at V and 0 bases at J; junction bases unmatched: 11.

To note about this clonotype: This may stem from a read error, because a much larger clone lies one nucleotide away. This chain links TRBV6-5 with TRBJ2-7; no clear D. The CDR3 totals 12 residues. V gave up 2 bases and J gave up 6 bases, with 8 bases separating them. Germline V lookup: CDR1 MNHEY, CDR2 SVGAGI. CDR3 sequence reads: CASSYPSREQYF. The CDR3 bases are TGTGCCAGCAGTTACCCCAGCCGCGAGCAGTACTTC.

This clonotype was picked up many times. CDR3 amino acids: CASSLPNRGLYEQYF. The CDR3, as DNA: TGTGCCAGCAGCTTGCCGAACAGGGGGCTGTACGAGCAGTACTTC. The J gene is TRBJ2-7, the V gene TRBV7-9; 9 nucleotides line up with TRBD1. The length of the CDR3 is 15 residues. Germline V gene sequence: CDR1 SEHNR, CDR2 FQNEAQ (reference sequence). J lost 4 bases, V lost 3 bases, and 7 bases had no gene match.